Below, 7 T cell receptor beta chains from the same sample are listed, as sequenced in a study of blood T cell repertoires in COVID-19. Measured with immunoSEQ multiplex PCR; TCRdb has only the in-frame clones, and not every one. Of 70,000 to 80,000 clones in the sample, 86% were seen once. Sequenced material: peripheral blood. Source of these receptors: a human donor in a cohort sampled during active COVID-19.

This clone was observed once. The chain carries TRBV6-1 and TRBJ2-1, with 9 positions matching TRBD1. V gave up 2 bases and J gave up 8 bases; unmatched junction bases: 10. The CDR3 is 16 amino acids. Germline V gene data show CDR1 as MNHNS and CDR2 as SASEGT. Here the CDR3 reads CASSEMWGQGNDEQFF. CDR3 DNA: TGTGCCAGCAGTGAAATGTGGGGACAGGGTAATGATGAGCAGTTCTTC.

The V gene is TRBV5-4, the J gene TRBJ1-1; the D gene is possibly TRBD1 (6 bases). The CDR3 extends over 15 amino acids. V was clipped by 2 bases and J by 7 bases, with 18 bases between them. Germline loops: CDR1 SGHNT, CDR2 YYREEE (reference sequence). Here the CDR3 reads CASSLGDIDPIEAFF. CDR3 DNA sequence: TGTGCCAGCAGCTTAGGGGACATCGACCCCATTGAAGCTTTCTTT. Complete variable domain (other parts from reference TRBV5-4 and TRBJ1-1): ETGVTQSPTHLIKTRGQQVTLRCSSQSGHNTVSWYQQALGQGPQFIFQYYREEENGRGNFPPRFSGLQFPNYSSELNVNALELDDSALYLCASSLGDIDPIEAFFGQGTRLTVV.

The chain employs TRBV12-1 and TRBJ2-1; the table names TRBD2, a call not compared with the DNA. TRBV12-1 is listed as a pseudogene. The CDR3 runs to 17 residues. This CDR3 is CASSFQSTSAEYNEQFF. The CDR3 DNA reads TGTGCCAGCAGCTTCCAATCGACTAGCGCGGAGTACAATGAGCAGTTCTTC.

There are a few counts of this clone. The CDR3 bases are TGTGCCTGGAACGTCAAATTCCTCGGTTCACCCCTCCACTTT. This encodes CAWNVKFLGSPLHF. J is TRBJ1-6 and V is TRBV30; D is unresolved. Per germline, CDR1 GTSNPN and CDR2 SVGIG (reference sequence). This CDR3 region has 14 residues. Trimming removed 4 bases from V and 9 bases from J, with 16 bases in between.

This clone has just a few counts. V and J are TRBV4-1 and TRBJ2-7; 10 bases match TRBD2. CDR1 is MGHRA and CDR2 is YSYEKL in the germline V gene. V dropped 0 bases and J dropped 8; count of bases not matched to a gene: 7. This CDR3 spans 15 amino acids. CDR3 region: CASSQEGLAGEKQYF. The CDR3, as DNA: TGCGCCAGCAGCCAAGAAGGGCTAGCGGGGGAGAAGCAGTACTTC.

This chain uses TRBV5-1 with TRBJ2-7, with 7 bases lining up with TRBD1. The V gene end was trimmed by 0 bases and the J gene end by 2 bases; junction bases not matched to a gene: 8. Per germline, CDR1 SGHRS and CDR2 YFSETQ. This CDR3 has 16 amino acids. The CDR3 loop reads CASSLAPKGQPYEQYF. CDR3 bases: TGCGCCAGCAGCTTGGCGCCAAAGGGACAGCCCTACGAGCAGTACTTC.

The V call is TRBV9, the J call TRBJ1-2; the D is unclear. This CDR3 is 13 amino acids long. The V end lost 1 base, the J end lost 10 bases, and 14 bases lay between the germline ends. Per germline, CDR1 SGDLS and CDR2 YYNGEE. The CDR3 bases are TGTGCCAGCAGCGTAAGCGTAATGGCCGCCTACACCTTC. Translated: CASSVSVMAAYTF.